These T cell receptor beta chains were read from a single sample in a study of blood T cell repertoires in COVID-19. Only in-frame clones appear in the TCRdb table, and some are missing; sequencing was by immunoSEQ multiplex PCR. The sample lists approximately 52,000 clones, over 75% occurring once. The material sequenced was peripheral blood. These receptors all stem from a human donor in a cohort sampled during active COVID-19. The CDR3 runs from the conserved cysteine through the conserved F or W. The order of the fields is V gene, J gene, D gene, clone size, CDR3 protein, CDR3 DNA. A D gene is named only where the DNA matches it firmly. Part of the rows lack a size; the others show once, few, many or a class for expanded clones.

v_gene: TRBV9; j_gene: TRBJ2-2; d_gene: NA; abundance: few; CDR3aa: CASSVIDTGELFF; CDR3nt: TGTGCCAGCAGCGTAATAGACACCGGGGAGCTGTTTTTT
v_gene: TRBV28; j_gene: TRBJ2-7; d_gene: TRBD1; abundance: NA; CDR3aa: CASSLSVADRATYEQYF; CDR3nt: TGTGCCAGCAGTTTATCGGTAGCGGACAGGGCAACCTACGAGCAGTACTTC
v_gene: TRBV10-3; j_gene: TRBJ2-5; d_gene: NA; abundance: NA; CDR3aa: CAISESSGSETQYF; CDR3nt: TGTGCCATCAGTGAGTCGTCGGGATCCGAGACCCAGTACTTC
v_gene: TRBV28; j_gene: TRBJ2-5; d_gene: NA; abundance: NA; CDR3aa: CAIQYPSSETQYF; CDR3nt: TGTGCCATCCAGTACCCAAGTTCGGAGACCCAGTACTTC
v_gene: TRBV30; j_gene: TRBJ2-3; d_gene: TRBD2; abundance: NA; CDR3aa: CAWGGSTDTQYF; CDR3nt: TGTGCCTGGGGCGGGAGTACAGATACGCAGTATTTT
v_gene: TRBV6-1; j_gene: TRBJ2-1; d_gene: NA; abundance: NA; CDR3aa: CASSEAGNPSPYNEQFF; CDR3nt: TGTGCCAGCAGTGAAGCCGGGAATCCTAGTCCCTACAATGAGCAGTTCTTC
v_gene: TRBV27; j_gene: TRBJ2-7; d_gene: TRBD2; abundance: NA; CDR3aa: CASSATLGGFYEQYF; CDR3nt: TGTGCCAGCAGCGCGACGCTCGGGGGGTTTTACGAGCAGTACTTC
v_gene: TRBV6-5; j_gene: TRBJ2-7; d_gene: NA; abundance: NA; CDR3aa: CASTNGYEQYF; CDR3nt: TGTGCCAGCACCAACGGGTACGAGCAGTACTTC
v_gene: TRBV19; j_gene: TRBJ2-1; d_gene: NA; abundance: NA; CDR3aa: CASKGGGGSYNEQFF; CDR3nt: TGTGCCAGTAAGGGGGGAGGGGGATCCTACAATGAGCAGTTCTTC
v_gene: TRBV29-1; j_gene: TRBJ2-7; d_gene: NA; abundance: NA; CDR3aa: CSVGRGRGYEQYF; CDR3nt: TGCAGCGTTGGCAGGGGAAGGGGATACGAGCAGTACTTC
v_gene: TRBV19; j_gene: TRBJ1-3; d_gene: TRBD1; abundance: NA; CDR3aa: CASSPSPGQGFSGNTIYF; CDR3nt: TGTGCCAGTAGTCCTAGTCCGGGACAGGGTTTCTCTGGAAACACCATATATTTT
v_gene: TRBV28; j_gene: TRBJ2-1; d_gene: NA; abundance: NA; CDR3aa: CASSLAGVTYNEQFF; CDR3nt: TGTGCCAGCAGTTTAGCCGGTGTGACCTACAATGAGCAGTTCTTC
v_gene: TRBV19; j_gene: TRBJ2-7; d_gene: NA; abundance: NA; CDR3aa: CASSIGRAYEQYF; CDR3nt: TGTGCCAGTAGTATCGGCAGGGCCTACGAGCAGTACTTC
v_gene: TRBV28; j_gene: TRBJ2-1; d_gene: NA; abundance: NA; CDR3aa: CASSLGGGGTYNEQFF; CDR3nt: TGTGCCAGCAGTTTAGGGGGCGGAGGAACCTACAATGAGCAGTTCTTC
v_gene: TRBV29-1; j_gene: TRBJ2-1; d_gene: NA; abundance: NA; CDR3aa: CSVDLLAQSYNEQFF; CDR3nt: TGCAGCGTTGACCTCCTAGCACAATCCTACAATGAGCAGTTCTTC
v_gene: TRBV3-1/TRBV3-2; j_gene: TRBJ2-5; d_gene: TRBD2; abundance: NA; CDR3aa: CASSQDRAGAQYF; CDR3nt: TGTGCCAGCAGCCAAGATAGGGCGGGGGCCCAGTACTTC
v_gene: TRBV3-1/TRBV3-2; j_gene: TRBJ2-5; d_gene: TRBD2; abundance: NA; CDR3aa: CASGSSGIEETQYF; CDR3nt: TGTGCCAGCGGGTCCAGCGGGATTGAAGAGACCCAGTACTTC
v_gene: TRBV9; j_gene: TRBJ2-2; d_gene: NA; abundance: NA; CDR3aa: CASSVEGVVRELFF; CDR3nt: TGTGCCAGCAGCGTAGAAGGGGTCGTACGGGAGCTGTTTTTT
v_gene: TRBV4-2; j_gene: TRBJ2-3; d_gene: NA; abundance: few; CDR3aa: CASSQEIAGQSDTQYF; CDR3nt: TGTGCCAGCAGCCAAGAAATAGCGGGACAGTCAGATACGCAGTATTTT
v_gene: TRBV6-1; j_gene: TRBJ1-5; d_gene: NA; abundance: NA; CDR3aa: CASSEFKRTVKNQPQHF; CDR3nt: TGTGCCAGCAGTGAGTTTAAGAGGACAGTTAAGAATCAGCCCCAGCATTTT
v_gene: TRBV4-2; j_gene: TRBJ1-5; d_gene: NA; abundance: NA; CDR3aa: CASSQDSQPQHF; CDR3nt: TGTGCCAGCAGCCAAGACAGTCAGCCCCAGCATTTT
v_gene: TRBV7-3; j_gene: TRBJ2-1; d_gene: TRBD2; abundance: NA; CDR3aa: CASSFGTSGGPSYNEQFF; CDR3nt: TGTGCCAGCAGCTTCGGGACTAGCGGGGGACCCTCCTACAATGAGCAGTTCTTC
v_gene: TRBV20-1; j_gene: TRBJ1-1; d_gene: NA; abundance: NA; CDR3aa: CSARLRTEAFF; CDR3nt: TGCAGTGCTAGGTTGCGCACTGAAGCTTTCTTT
v_gene: TRBV18; j_gene: TRBJ2-5; d_gene: TRBD2; abundance: NA; CDR3aa: CASSLAGGRDETQYF; CDR3nt: TGTGCCAGCTCCCTAGCGGGAGGAAGGGATGAGACCCAGTACTTC
v_gene: TRBV7-8; j_gene: TRBJ2-1; d_gene: TRBD2; abundance: NA; CDR3aa: CASNPFSSGGLEQFF; CDR3nt: TGTGCCAGCAATCCCTTTAGCTCGGGAGGGTTAGAGCAGTTCTTC
v_gene: TRBV29-1; j_gene: TRBJ1-4; d_gene: TRBD1; abundance: NA; CDR3aa: CSVEAWTGGSEKLFF; CDR3nt: TGCAGCGTTGAAGCTTGGACAGGGGGAAGTGAAAAACTGTTTTTT
v_gene: TRBV28; j_gene: TRBJ1-2; d_gene: NA; abundance: NA; CDR3aa: CASKTYGGEGNLYGYTF; CDR3nt: TGTGCCAGCAAAACCTATGGGGGGGAGGGCAACCTCTATGGCTACACCTTC
v_gene: TRBV18; j_gene: TRBJ1-1; d_gene: TRBD1; abundance: NA; CDR3aa: CASSPPTWTGDKNTEAFF; CDR3nt: TGTGCCAGCTCACCACCGACTTGGACAGGGGACAAGAACACTGAAGCTTTCTTT
v_gene: TRBV3-1/TRBV3-2; j_gene: TRBJ1-5; d_gene: TRBD1; abundance: NA; CDR3aa: CASVQGFNQPQHF; CDR3nt: TGTGCCAGCGTACAGGGGTTCAATCAGCCCCAGCATTTT
v_gene: TRBV28; j_gene: TRBJ2-7; d_gene: NA; abundance: NA; CDR3aa: CASSSLRYEQYF; CDR3nt: TGTGCCAGCAGTTCCCTCAGGTACGAGCAGTACTTC
v_gene: TRBV30; j_gene: TRBJ1-1; d_gene: NA; abundance: NA; CDR3aa: CAWSIGVSTEAFF; CDR3nt: TGTGCCTGGAGTATCGGGGTGTCCACTGAAGCTTTCTTT
v_gene: TRBV4-2; j_gene: TRBJ2-1; d_gene: TRBD2; abundance: NA; CDR3aa: CASSQDLRLAGGSSYNEQFF; CDR3nt: TGTGCCAGCAGCCAAGATCTTAGACTAGCGGGAGGGAGCTCCTACAATGAGCAGTTCTTC